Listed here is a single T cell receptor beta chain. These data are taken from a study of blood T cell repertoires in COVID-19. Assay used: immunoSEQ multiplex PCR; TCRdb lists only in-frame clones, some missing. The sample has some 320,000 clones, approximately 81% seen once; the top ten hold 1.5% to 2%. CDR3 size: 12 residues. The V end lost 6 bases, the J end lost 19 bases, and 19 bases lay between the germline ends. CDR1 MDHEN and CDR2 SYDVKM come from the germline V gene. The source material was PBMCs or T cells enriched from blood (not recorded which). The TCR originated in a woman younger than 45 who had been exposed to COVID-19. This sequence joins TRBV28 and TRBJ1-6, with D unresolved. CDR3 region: CASSTIADLSHF. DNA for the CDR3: TGTGCCAGCAGCACCATCGCAGACTTGAGTCACTTT.